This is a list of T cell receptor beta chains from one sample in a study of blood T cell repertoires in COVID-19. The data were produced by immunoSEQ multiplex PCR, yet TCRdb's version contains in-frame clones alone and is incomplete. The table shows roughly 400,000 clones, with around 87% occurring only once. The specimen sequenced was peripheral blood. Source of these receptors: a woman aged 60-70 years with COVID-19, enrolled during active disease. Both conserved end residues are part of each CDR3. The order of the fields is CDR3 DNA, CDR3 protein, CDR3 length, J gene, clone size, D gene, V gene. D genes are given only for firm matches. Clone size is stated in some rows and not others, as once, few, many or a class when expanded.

TGTGCCAGCAGCTACGGACAGGACACTGAAGCTTTCTTT | CASSYGQDTEAFF | 13 | TRBJ1-1 | NA | TRBD1 | TRBV7-3
TGTGCCAGCAGCCAAGATCTCGGAAACACCATATATTTT | CASSQDLGNTIYF | 13 | TRBJ1-3 | few | NA | TRBV3-1/TRBV3-2
TGTGCCAGCAAACAGGAGGATACGCAGTATTTT | CASKQEDTQYF | 11 | TRBJ2-3 | NA | NA | TRBV28
TGTGCCAGCAGCTTAAATATCGGGAATCAGCCCCAGCATTTT | CASSLNIGNQPQHF | 14 | TRBJ1-5 | NA | NA | TRBV7-8
TGCGCCAGCAGCTTGTTGTCAGGGAACACCGGGGAGCTGTTTTTT | CASSLLSGNTGELFF | 15 | TRBJ2-2 | NA | NA | TRBV5-1
TGTGCCATCAGTGAGACTTGGGGACACTCCTATGACAATGAGCAGTTCTTC | CAISETWGHSYDNEQFF | 17 | TRBJ2-1 | NA | NA | TRBV10-3
TGTGCCAGTAGTATGGTCGGGGAAAAACTGTTTTTT | CASSMVGEKLFF | 12 | TRBJ1-4 | few | NA | TRBV19
TGTGCCAGCAGCTTAGACTTCTCGGCAGGGCGGTTATCCGGAAACACCATATATTTT | CASSLDFSAGRLSGNTIYF | 19 | TRBJ1-3 | NA | NA | TRBV11-2
TGTGCCAGCAGTTACTCCACGGACAGGAACACTGAAGCTTTCTTT | CASSYSTDRNTEAFF | 15 | TRBJ1-1 | NA | NA | TRBV6-5
TGTGCCAGCAGTGATAGCGGGGGGGCTTCGCCGGGCACAGATACGCAGTATTTT | CASSDSGGASPGTDTQYF | 18 | TRBJ2-3 | NA | TRBD2 | TRBV7-6
TGTGCCAGCTCACCACCGTCCCGGGGGGCACGAGGAGATACGCAGTATTTT | CASSPPSRGARGDTQYF | 17 | TRBJ2-3 | NA | NA | TRBV18
TGTGCCAGCAGCCCCACTAGCGGGGGGATAAAGGTCACAGATACGCAGTATTTT | CASSPTSGGIKVTDTQYF | 18 | TRBJ2-3 | NA | TRBD2 | TRBV5-6
TGTGCCAGCAGGGGGGGACTACGAGAGACCCAGTACTTC | CASRGGLRETQYF | 13 | TRBJ2-5 | NA | TRBD2 | TRBV2
TGTGCCAGCAGTCCCGGAGGGGCAGGGTTCGTTAACTATGGCTACACCTTC | CASSPGGAGFVNYGYTF | 17 | TRBJ1-2 | NA | NA | TRBV5-4
TGTGCCAGCAGCTCCACCAGGGAAGCTTTCTTT | CASSSTREAFF | 11 | TRBJ1-1 | NA | NA | TRBV7-9
TGTGCCAGCAGCCAAGCGGGACTCCGGACCGGGGAGCTGTTTTTT | CASSQAGLRTGELFF | 15 | TRBJ2-2 | NA | NA | TRBV3-1/TRBV3-2
TGTGCCAGCAGCCAATACCCGGGCTATGGCTACACCTTC | CASSQYPGYGYTF | 13 | TRBJ1-2 | once | NA | TRBV3-1/TRBV3-2
TGCGCCAGCAGCCAAGCGACAGCAATTCGTAATTCACCCCTCCACTTT | CASSQATAIRNSPLHF | 16 | TRBJ1-6 | NA | NA | TRBV4-1
TGTGCCAGCGCGCCGGACAGCACCACTGAAGCTTTCTTT | CASAPDSTTEAFF | 13 | TRBJ1-1 | NA | NA | TRBV6-4
TGTGCCAGCAGCTTAGGAACGGGGATCAACGAGCAGTACTTC | CASSLGTGINEQYF | 14 | TRBJ2-7 | NA | NA | TRBV11-2
TGCGCCAGCAGTGCCTCCGGGACAGGGGGCGATAATTCACCCCTCCACTTT | CASSASGTGGDNSPLHF | 17 | TRBJ1-6 | NA | TRBD1 | TRBV10-2
TGTGCCAGTAGTTCCTCCCTGGGGCTTCCTGACTATGGCTACACCTTC | CASSSSLGLPDYGYTF | 16 | TRBJ1-2 | NA | NA | TRBV19
TGCGCCAGCAGCTTGGTAGGTAGCGGGGTATCCTACGAGCAGTACTTC | CASSLVGSGVSYEQYF | 16 | TRBJ2-7 | once | TRBD2 | TRBV5-1
TGTGCCACCAGCAGTTTCGGGACAGGGGAAGAAAAACTGTTTTTT | CATSSFGTGEEKLFF | 15 | TRBJ1-4 | NA | TRBD1 | TRBV15
TGTGCCAGCATGCGGATTCGAGGTCAGCCCCAGCATTTT | CASMRIRGQPQHF | 13 | TRBJ1-5 | NA | NA | TRBV6-5
TGTGCCAGCAGCCAAGATCTGGGCAGACAAGAGACCCAGTACTTC | CASSQDLGRQETQYF | 15 | TRBJ2-5 | NA | NA | TRBV4-2
TGTGCCAGCAGCTTCAATAGCGGCACAGATACGCAGTATTTT | CASSFNSGTDTQYF | 14 | TRBJ2-3 | once | NA | TRBV7-8
TGTGCCAGCAGCTCCGGGGGGGCCTCTTACAATGAGCAGTTCTTC | CASSSGGASYNEQFF | 15 | TRBJ2-1 | NA | TRBD2 | TRBV7-3
TGTGCCAGCAGTGAAGGGAGGGCCTACTATGGCTACACCTTC | CASSEGRAYYGYTF | 14 | TRBJ1-2 | NA | NA | TRBV2
TGTGCCAGCTCACCAAATCGCCGGGACACCGGGGAGCTGTTTTTT | CASSPNRRDTGELFF | 15 | TRBJ2-2 | NA | NA | TRBV18
TGTGCCAGCAGTCGTAACAGGGCTGAAGTCTATGGCTACACCTTC | CASSRNRAEVYGYTF | 15 | TRBJ1-2 | NA | NA | TRBV5-4
TGTGCCAGCAGTCTCGCCGGGACAGGGGTGGATACGCAGTATTTT | CASSLAGTGVDTQYF | 15 | TRBJ2-3 | NA | TRBD1 | TRBV6-6
TGTGCCAGTAGCCGGACTAGCGGGGATTCCTACAATGAGCAGTTCTTC | CASSRTSGDSYNEQFF | 16 | TRBJ2-1 | NA | TRBD2 | TRBV19
TGTGCCAGCAGCCAAAGGGGGGTAGCGGGGGACAAAAACATTCAGTACTTC | CASSQRGVAGDKNIQYF | 17 | TRBJ2-4 | NA | TRBD2 | TRBV4-2
TGTGCCAGCAGTTCACCCCCTGGGCCAGACGCGAACACCGGGGAGCTGTTTTTT | CASSSPPGPDANTGELFF | 18 | TRBJ2-2 | few | NA | TRBV28
TGCGCCAGCAGGGGGACTAACACAGATACGCAGTATTTT | CASRGTNTDTQYF | 13 | TRBJ2-3 | NA | TRBD2 | TRBV10-2
TGTGCCAGCTCACCAAGAGAGGTGAGCTCCTACGAGCAGTACTTC | CASSPREVSSYEQYF | 15 | TRBJ2-7 | once | NA | TRBV18
TGTGCCAGCAGCCACCACGGGGGCTACAATGAGCAGTTCTTC | CASSHHGGYNEQFF | 14 | TRBJ2-1 | few | NA | TRBV3-1/TRBV3-2
TGCGCCAGCAGCCGGACGACAGGGGGAAATCAGCCCCAGCATTTT | CASSRTTGGNQPQHF | 15 | TRBJ1-5 | few | TRBD1 | TRBV4-1
TGTGCCTGGAGAGGGCGGGGAGAAGTGACCGGGACCGCGGTGGGAAACTATGGCTACACCTTC | CAWRGRGEVTGTAVGNYGYTF | 21 | TRBJ1-2 | NA | NA | TRBV30
TGTGCCACCGTAAGGGAGGGACAGGGGCCCATGAACACTGAAGCTTTCTTT | CATVREGQGPMNTEAFF | 17 | TRBJ1-1 | few | TRBD1 | TRBV6-4